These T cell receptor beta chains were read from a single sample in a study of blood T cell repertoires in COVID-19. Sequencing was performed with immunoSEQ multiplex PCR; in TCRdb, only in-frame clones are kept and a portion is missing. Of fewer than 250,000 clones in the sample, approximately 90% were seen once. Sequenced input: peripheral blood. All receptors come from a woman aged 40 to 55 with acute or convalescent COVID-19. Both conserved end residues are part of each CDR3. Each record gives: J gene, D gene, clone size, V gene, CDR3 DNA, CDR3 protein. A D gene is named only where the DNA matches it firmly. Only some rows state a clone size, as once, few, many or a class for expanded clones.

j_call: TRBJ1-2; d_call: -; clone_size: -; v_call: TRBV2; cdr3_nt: TGTGCCAGCAGGAAGGGTCTGGGAGTCTATGGCTACACCTTC; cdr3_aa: CASRKGLGVYGYTF
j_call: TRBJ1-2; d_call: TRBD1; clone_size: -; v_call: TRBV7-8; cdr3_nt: TGTGCCAGCAGCTACCCAGGAGGACAGGGAAGAAGGTTCTTC; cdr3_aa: CASSYPGGQGRRFF
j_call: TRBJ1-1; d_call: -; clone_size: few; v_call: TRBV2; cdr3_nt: TGTGCCAGCAGTCGGGGGGTCCCTGGCGACACTGAAGCTTTCTTT; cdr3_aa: CASSRGVPGDTEAFF
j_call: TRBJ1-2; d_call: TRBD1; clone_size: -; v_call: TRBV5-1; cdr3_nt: TGCGCCAGCAGCCTACAGGGGGCAAACTATGGCTACACCTTC; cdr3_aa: CASSLQGANYGYTF
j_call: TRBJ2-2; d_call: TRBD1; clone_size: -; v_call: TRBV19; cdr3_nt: TGTGCCAGTAGTATGAACAGGGGTTTCACCGGGGAGCTGTTTTTT; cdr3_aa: CASSMNRGFTGELFF
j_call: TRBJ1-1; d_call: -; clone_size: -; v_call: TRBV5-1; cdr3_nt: TGCGCCAGCAGAGAGGGCGATTTTGAAGCTTTCTTT; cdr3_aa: CASREGDFEAFF
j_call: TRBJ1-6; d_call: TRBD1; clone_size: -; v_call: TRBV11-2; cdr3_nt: TGTGCCAGCAGCTTAACAGGGGCCCCCTCCTATAATTCACCCCTCCACTTT; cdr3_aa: CASSLTGAPSYNSPLHF
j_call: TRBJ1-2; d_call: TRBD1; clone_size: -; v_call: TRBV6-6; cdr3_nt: TGTGCCAGCAGTCCTATTACCAGTGGGAGGACAGGACCAATGTTCGGCTATGGCTACACCTTC; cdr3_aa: CASSPITSGRTGPMFGYGYTF
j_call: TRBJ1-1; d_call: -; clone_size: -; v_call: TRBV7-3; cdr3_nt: TGTGCCAGCAGCTTAATCGCGGGGGTTGACACTGAAGCTTTCTTT; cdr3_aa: CASSLIAGVDTEAFF
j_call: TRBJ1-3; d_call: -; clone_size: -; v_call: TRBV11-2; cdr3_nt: TGTGCCAGCAGTCAGGGGTCCTCTGGAAACACCATATATTTT; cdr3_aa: CASSQGSSGNTIYF
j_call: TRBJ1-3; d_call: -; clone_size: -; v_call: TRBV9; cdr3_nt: TGTGCCAGCAGCCAGTCTGGGAGACCGGGCTCTGGAAACACCATATATTTT; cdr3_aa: CASSQSGRPGSGNTIYF
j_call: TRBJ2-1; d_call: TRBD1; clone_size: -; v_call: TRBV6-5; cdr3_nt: TGTGCCAGCAGTTACACCCCCGGGACAGGGAGGAATGAGCAGTTCTTC; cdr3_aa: CASSYTPGTGRNEQFF
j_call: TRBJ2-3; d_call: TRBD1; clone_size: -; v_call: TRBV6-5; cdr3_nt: TGTGCCAGCAGCCGAGCGGACAGGGTGACAGATACGCAGTATTTT; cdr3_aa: CASSRADRVTDTQYF
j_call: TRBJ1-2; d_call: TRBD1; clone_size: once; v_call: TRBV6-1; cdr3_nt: TGTGCCAGCAGTGAATGGACAGGGGTGGATCCTTATGGCTACACCTTC; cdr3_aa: CASSEWTGVDPYGYTF
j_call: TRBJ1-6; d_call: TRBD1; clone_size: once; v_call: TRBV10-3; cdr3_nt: TGTGCCACCAGGGGGGACAGTGATAATTCACCCCTCCACTTT; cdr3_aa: CATRGDSDNSPLHF
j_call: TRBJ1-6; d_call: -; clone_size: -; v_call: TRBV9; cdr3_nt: TGTGCCAGCAGCTCGACGCGGGAGGAGTCACCCCTCCACTTT; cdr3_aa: CASSSTREESPLHF
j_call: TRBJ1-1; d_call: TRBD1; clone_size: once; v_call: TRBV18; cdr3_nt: TGTGCCAGCTCCATCGGGACAGGGGGCACTGAAGCTTTCTTT; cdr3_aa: CASSIGTGGTEAFF
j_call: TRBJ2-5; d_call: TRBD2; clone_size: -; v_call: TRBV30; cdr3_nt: TGTGCCTGGAGTACCGGGGGGGGGAGTTTGGCCCAGTACTTC; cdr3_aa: CAWSTGGGSLAQYF
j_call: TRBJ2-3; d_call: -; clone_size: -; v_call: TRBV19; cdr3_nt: TGTGCCAGTAGTGCGTCACCAGATACGCAGTATTTT; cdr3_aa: CASSASPDTQYF
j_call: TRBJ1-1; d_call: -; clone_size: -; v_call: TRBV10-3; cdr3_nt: TGTGCCATCAGTGAGTCTGGAGACGGTGAAGCTTTCTTT; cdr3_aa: CAISESGDGEAFF
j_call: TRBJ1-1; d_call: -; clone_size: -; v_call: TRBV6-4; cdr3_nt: TGTGCCAGCAGTGAAGGCCCTGGGGGGACTGAAGCTTTCTTT; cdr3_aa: CASSEGPGGTEAFF
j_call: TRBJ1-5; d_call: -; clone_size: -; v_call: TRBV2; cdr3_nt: TGTGCCAGCAGTGGGAACTCGGAGAATCAGCCCCAGCATTTT; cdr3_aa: CASSGNSENQPQHF
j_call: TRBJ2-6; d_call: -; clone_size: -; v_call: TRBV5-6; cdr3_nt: TGTGCCAGCAGCTCGCAGGGGTCTGGGGCCAACGTCCTGACTTTC; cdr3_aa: CASSSQGSGANVLTF
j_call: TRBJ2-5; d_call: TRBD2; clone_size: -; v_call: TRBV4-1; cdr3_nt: TGCGCCAGCAGCCAATCTAGCGGGGGGGCCTGGGAGACCCAGTACTTC; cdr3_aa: CASSQSSGGAWETQYF
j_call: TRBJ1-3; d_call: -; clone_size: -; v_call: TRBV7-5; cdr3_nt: TGTGCCAGAAGCTTCTATACCGGACAGATCTCTGGAAACACCATATATTTT; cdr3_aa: CARSFYTGQISGNTIYF
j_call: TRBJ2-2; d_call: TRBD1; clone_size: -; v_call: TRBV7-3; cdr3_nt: TGTGCCAGCAGCTTACTTTCAGGGGGTACCGGGGAGCTGTTTTTT; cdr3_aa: CASSLLSGGTGELFF
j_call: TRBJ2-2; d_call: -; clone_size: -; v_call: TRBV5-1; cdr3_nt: TGCGCCAGCAGCTTGATTGAGGCAGGGAGGACCGGGGAGCTGTTTTTT; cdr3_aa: CASSLIEAGRTGELFF
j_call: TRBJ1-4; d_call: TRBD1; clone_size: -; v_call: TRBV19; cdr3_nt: TGTGCCAGTAGTGCAAGGACAGGGCGAGCTAATGAAAAACTGTTTTTT; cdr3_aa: CASSARTGRANEKLFF
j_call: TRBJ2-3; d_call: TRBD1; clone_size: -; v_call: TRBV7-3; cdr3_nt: TGTGCCAGCAGCACAGGACAGGGGAGTACAGATACGCAGTATTTT; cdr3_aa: CASSTGQGSTDTQYF
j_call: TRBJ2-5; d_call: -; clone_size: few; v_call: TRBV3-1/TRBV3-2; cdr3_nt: TGTGCCAGCAGCCAATCCGCAGGCGCTGGGACCCAGTACTTC; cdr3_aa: CASSQSAGAGTQYF
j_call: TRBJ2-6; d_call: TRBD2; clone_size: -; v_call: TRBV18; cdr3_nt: TGTGCCAGCTCACCAACGGGACTAGCGGGGACTGGGGCCAACGTCCTGACTTTC; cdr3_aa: CASSPTGLAGTGANVLTF
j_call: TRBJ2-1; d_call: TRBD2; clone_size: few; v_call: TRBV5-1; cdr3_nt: TGCGCCAGCAGCTTCCTAGCGGGGGACTACAATGAGCAGTTCTTC; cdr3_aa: CASSFLAGDYNEQFF
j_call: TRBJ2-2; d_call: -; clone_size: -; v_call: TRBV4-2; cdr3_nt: TGTGCCAGCAGCCAAGAAAACGCTGAGTCCGAGCCGGGGGAGCTGTTTTTT; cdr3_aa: CASSQENAESEPGELFF
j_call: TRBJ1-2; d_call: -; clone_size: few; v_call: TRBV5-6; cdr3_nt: TGTGCCAGCAGCTCCGATCAATCCAACAGGGAGATCTACACCTTC; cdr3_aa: CASSSDQSNREIYTF
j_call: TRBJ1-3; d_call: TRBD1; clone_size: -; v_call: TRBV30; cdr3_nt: TGTGCCTGGAACATTTTTGGGACAGGGGCTGGAAACACCATATATTTT; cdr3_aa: CAWNIFGTGAGNTIYF
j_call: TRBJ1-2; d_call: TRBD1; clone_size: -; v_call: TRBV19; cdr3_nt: TGTGCCAGTAGGACAGGGGGCTCTATCTATGGCTACACCTTC; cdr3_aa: CASRTGGSIYGYTF
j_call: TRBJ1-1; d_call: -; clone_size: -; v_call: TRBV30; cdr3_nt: TGTGCCTGGAAAGGGAGCCCCAACACTGAAGCTTTCTTT; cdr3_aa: CAWKGSPNTEAFF
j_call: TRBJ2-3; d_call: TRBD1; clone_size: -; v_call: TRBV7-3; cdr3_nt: TGTGCCAGCAGCCCACAGGGGGGCACAGATACGCAGTATTTT; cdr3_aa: CASSPQGGTDTQYF
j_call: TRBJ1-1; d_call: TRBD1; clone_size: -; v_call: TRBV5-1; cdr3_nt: TGCGCCAGCAGCTGGACAGGGGACACTGAAGCTTTCTTT; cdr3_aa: CASSWTGDTEAFF
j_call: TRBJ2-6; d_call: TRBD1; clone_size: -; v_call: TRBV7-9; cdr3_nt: TGTGCCAGCAGCGAACAGGGGGCTGGGGCCAACGTCCTGACTTTC; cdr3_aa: CASSEQGAGANVLTF
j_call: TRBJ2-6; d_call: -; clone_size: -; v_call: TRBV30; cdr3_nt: TGTACCCAGGGGGGCTCTGGGGCCAACGTCCTGACTTTC; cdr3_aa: CTQGGSGANVLTF
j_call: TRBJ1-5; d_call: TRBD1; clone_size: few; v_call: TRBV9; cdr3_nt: TGTGCCAGCAGCGCCAGGGACAGTCTTAATCAGCCCCAGCATTTT; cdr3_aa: CASSARDSLNQPQHF
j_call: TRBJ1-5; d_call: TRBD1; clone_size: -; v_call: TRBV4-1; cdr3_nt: TGCGCCAGCAGCCAACCGGGACAGGGGATCAATCAGCCCCAGCATTTT; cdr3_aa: CASSQPGQGINQPQHF
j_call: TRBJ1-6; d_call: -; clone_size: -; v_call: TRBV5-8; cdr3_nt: TGTGCCAGCAGCACGAGACTAGCCACCGATAATAATTCACCCCTCCACTTT; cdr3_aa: CASSTRLATDNNSPLHF
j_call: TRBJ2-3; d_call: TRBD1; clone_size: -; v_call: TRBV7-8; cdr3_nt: TGTGCCAGCAGCGGGGACAGATCAGATACGCAGTATTTT; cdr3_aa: CASSGDRSDTQYF
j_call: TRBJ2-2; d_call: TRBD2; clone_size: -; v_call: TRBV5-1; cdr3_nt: TGCGCCAGCAGCGGGGGACTAGCGGGGGCCGAAGGAACCGGGGAGCTGTTTTTT; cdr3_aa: CASSGGLAGAEGTGELFF
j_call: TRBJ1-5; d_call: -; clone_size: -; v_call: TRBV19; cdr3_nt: TGTGCCAGTAGTATTAGAGGTTACAATCAGCCCCAGCATTTT; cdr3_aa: CASSIRGYNQPQHF
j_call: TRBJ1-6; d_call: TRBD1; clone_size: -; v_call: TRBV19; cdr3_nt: TGTGCCAGTAGTCCCGGGACAGGGGGTAATTCACCCCTCCACTTT; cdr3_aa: CASSPGTGGNSPLHF
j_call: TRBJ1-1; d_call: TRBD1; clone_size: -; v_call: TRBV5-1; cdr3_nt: TGCGCCAGCAGCAGAACGGGACAGGGGGAAGCTTTCTTT; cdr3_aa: CASSRTGQGEAFF
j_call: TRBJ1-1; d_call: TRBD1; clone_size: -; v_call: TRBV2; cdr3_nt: TGTGCCACCACACAGGGGTGGGGCACTGAAGCTTTCTTT; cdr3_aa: CATTQGWGTEAFF
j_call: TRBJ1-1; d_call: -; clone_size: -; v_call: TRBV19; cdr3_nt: TGTGCCAGTAGTATGATCAGGGGCGGTAGGAACACTGAAGCTTTCTTT; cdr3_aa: CASSMIRGGRNTEAFF
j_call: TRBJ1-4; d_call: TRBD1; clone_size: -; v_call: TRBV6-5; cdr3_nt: TGTGCCAGCAGTATCCTAACAGGGGGCGATGAAAAACTGTTTTTT; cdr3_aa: CASSILTGGDEKLFF
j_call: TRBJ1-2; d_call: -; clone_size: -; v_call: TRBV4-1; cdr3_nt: TGCGCCAGCAGCAAAAGCACCGGGACACCCTATGGCTACACCTTC; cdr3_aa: CASSKSTGTPYGYTF